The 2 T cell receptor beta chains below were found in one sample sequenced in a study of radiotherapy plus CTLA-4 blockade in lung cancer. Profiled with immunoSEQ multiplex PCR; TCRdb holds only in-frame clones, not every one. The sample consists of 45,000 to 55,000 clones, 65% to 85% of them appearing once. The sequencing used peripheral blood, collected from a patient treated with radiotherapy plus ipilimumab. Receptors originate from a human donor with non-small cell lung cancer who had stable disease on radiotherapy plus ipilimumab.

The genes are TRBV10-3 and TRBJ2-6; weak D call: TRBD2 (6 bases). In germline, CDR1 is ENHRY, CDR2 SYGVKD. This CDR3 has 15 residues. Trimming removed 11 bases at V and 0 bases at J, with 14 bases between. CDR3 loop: CAATGTLSGANVLTF. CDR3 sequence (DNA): TGTGCCGCGACCGGGACTCTCTCTGGGGCCAACGTCCTGACTTTC.

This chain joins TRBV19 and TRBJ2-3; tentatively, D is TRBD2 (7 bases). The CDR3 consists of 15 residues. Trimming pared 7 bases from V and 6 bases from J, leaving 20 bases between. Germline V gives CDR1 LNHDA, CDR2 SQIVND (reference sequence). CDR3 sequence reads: CASTQVGGPRDTQYF. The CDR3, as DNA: TGTGCCAGTACCCAAGTCGGGGGGCCCCGGGATACGCAGTATTTT. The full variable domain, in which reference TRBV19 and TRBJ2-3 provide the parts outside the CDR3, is DGGITQSPKYLFRKEGQNVTLSCEQNLNHDAMYWYRQDPGQGLRLIYYSQIVNDFQKGDIAEGYSVSREKKESFPLTVTSAQKNPTAFYLCASTQVGGPRDTQYFGPGTRLTVL.